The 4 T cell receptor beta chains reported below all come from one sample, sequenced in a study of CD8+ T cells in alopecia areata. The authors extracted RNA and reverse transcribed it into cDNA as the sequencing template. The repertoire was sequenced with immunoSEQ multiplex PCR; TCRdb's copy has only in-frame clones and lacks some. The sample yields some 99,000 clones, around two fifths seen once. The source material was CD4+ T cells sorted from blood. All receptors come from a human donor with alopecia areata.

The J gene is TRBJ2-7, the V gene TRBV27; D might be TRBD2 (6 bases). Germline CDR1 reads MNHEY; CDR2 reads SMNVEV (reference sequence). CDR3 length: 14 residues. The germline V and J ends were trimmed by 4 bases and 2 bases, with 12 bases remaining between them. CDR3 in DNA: TGTGCCAGCAGTTCGGGACTCTTCCCCTACGAGCAGTACTTC. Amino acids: CASSSGLFPYEQYF.

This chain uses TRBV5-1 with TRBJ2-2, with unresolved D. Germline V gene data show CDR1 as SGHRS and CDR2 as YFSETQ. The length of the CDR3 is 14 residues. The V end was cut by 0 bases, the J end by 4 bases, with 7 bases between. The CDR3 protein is CASSLDRFTGELFF. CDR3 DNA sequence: TGCGCCAGCAGCTTGGATCGATTCACCGGGGAGCTGTTTTTT.

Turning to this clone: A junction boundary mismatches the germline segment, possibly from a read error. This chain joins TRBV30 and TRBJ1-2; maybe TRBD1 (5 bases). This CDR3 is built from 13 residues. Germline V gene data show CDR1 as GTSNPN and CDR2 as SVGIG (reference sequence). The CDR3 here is CASSTGLNYGYTF. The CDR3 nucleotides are TGTGCCTCGAGTACAGGTTTAAACTATGGCTACACCTTC.

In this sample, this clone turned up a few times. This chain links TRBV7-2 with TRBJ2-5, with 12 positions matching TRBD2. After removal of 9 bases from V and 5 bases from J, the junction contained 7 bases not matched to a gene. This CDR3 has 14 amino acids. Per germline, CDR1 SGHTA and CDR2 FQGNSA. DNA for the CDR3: TGTGCCAGTGGACTAGCGGGAACAATGGAGACCCAGTACTTC. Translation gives CASGLAGTMETQYF.